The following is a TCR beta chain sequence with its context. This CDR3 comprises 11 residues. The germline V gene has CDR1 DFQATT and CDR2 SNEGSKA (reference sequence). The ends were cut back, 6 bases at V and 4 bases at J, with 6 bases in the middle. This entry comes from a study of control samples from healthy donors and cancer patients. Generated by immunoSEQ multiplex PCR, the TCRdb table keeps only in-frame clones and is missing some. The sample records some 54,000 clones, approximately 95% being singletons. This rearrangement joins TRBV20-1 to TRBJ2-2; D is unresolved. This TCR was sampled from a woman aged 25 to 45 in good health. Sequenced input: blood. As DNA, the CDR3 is TGCAGTGCCCGAGGCACCGGGGAGCTGTTTTTT. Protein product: CSARGTGELFF.